This is a list of T cell receptor beta chains from one sample in a study of beta chain features in type 1 diabetes. Repertoires were generated with immunoSEQ multiplex PCR, while TCRdb's copy carries only in-frame clones and drops some. In the table there are more than 250,000 clones, over 20% of which are singletons. The sequenced material came from naive CD4+ T cells from blood. Receptors were obtained from a middle-aged woman with type 1 diabetes. Each CDR3 is given with its conserved first and last residue. The D gene is left open where the match is weak. Size is stated for part of the rows, as once, few or many counts, or as a class when the clone is expanded.

len: 15; abundance: .; j_gene: TRBJ2-7; v_gene: TRBV7-2; d_gene: TRBD1; CDR3nt: TGTGCCAGCAGCGTTGTAGGGGGCTCCTCCTACGAGCAGTACTTC; CDR3aa: CASSVVGGSSYEQYF
len: 15; abundance: .; j_gene: TRBJ1-6; v_gene: TRBV15; d_gene: .; CDR3nt: TGTGCCACCAGCAGAGATGGGCAGGACAGTGCACCCCTCCACTTT; CDR3aa: CATSRDGQDSAPLHF
len: 12; abundance: .; j_gene: TRBJ2-2; v_gene: TRBV29-1; d_gene: .; CDR3nt: TGCAGCGCCCACAGGGACACCGGGGAGCTGTTTTTT; CDR3aa: CSAHRDTGELFF
len: 15; abundance: few; j_gene: TRBJ2-3; v_gene: TRBV7-6; d_gene: TRBD1; CDR3nt: TGTGCCAGCAGCCGACAGGGCCCTCCCACAGATACGCAGTATTTT; CDR3aa: CASSRQGPPTDTQYF
len: 13; abundance: .; j_gene: TRBJ1-1; v_gene: TRBV10-3; d_gene: .; CDR3nt: TGTGCCATCATAGCGACAGGGAACACTGAAGCTTTCTTT; CDR3aa: CAIIATGNTEAFF
len: 14; abundance: .; j_gene: TRBJ2-7; v_gene: TRBV6-5; d_gene: .; CDR3nt: TGTGCCAGCACTAGAAAGAGCGGTACCTACGAGCAGTACTTC; CDR3aa: CASTRKSGTYEQYF
len: 15; abundance: .; j_gene: TRBJ2-4; v_gene: TRBV4-1; d_gene: .; CDR3nt: TGCGCCAGCAGCCAGCAAGGAGTAGCCAAAAACATTCAGTACTTC; CDR3aa: CASSQQGVAKNIQYF
len: 14; abundance: .; j_gene: TRBJ1-2; v_gene: TRBV18; d_gene: TRBD1; CDR3nt: TGTGCCAGCTCACCAGGGACAGTCAACTATGGCTACACCTTC; CDR3aa: CASSPGTVNYGYTF
len: 11; abundance: .; j_gene: TRBJ1-1; v_gene: TRBV5-4; d_gene: .; CDR3nt: TGTGCCAGCAGCTTTGGGCCAGAAGCTTTCTTT; CDR3aa: CASSFGPEAFF
len: 16; abundance: few; j_gene: TRBJ2-1; v_gene: TRBV28; d_gene: .; CDR3nt: TGTGCCAGCAGTCAGACCGGACAGACGTTCGGGCATGAGCAGTTCTTC; CDR3aa: CASSQTGQTFGHEQFF
len: 13; abundance: few; j_gene: TRBJ2-1; v_gene: TRBV28; d_gene: TRBD2; CDR3nt: TGTGCCAGCAGTTTTGGACTAGTACTCGAGCAGTTCTTC; CDR3aa: CASSFGLVLEQFF
len: 14; abundance: few; j_gene: TRBJ1-1; v_gene: TRBV27; d_gene: TRBD1; CDR3nt: TGTGCCAGCGGCAGACAGGGGGATTGGACTGAAGCTTTCTTT; CDR3aa: CASGRQGDWTEAFF
len: 15; abundance: .; j_gene: TRBJ1-5; v_gene: TRBV6-5; d_gene: .; CDR3nt: TGTGCCAGCAGTTACGAGGCAGGGAGCAATCAGCCCCAGCATTTT; CDR3aa: CASSYEAGSNQPQHF
len: 16; abundance: .; j_gene: TRBJ1-5; v_gene: TRBV9; d_gene: .; CDR3nt: TGTGCCAGCAGCTCTTCACAGGGAACAAGCAATCAGCCCCAGCATTTT; CDR3aa: CASSSSQGTSNQPQHF
len: 12; abundance: few; j_gene: TRBJ2-1; v_gene: TRBV9; d_gene: .; CDR3nt: TGTGCCAGCAGCGTAGAAGGGGATGAGCAGTTCTTC; CDR3aa: CASSVEGDEQFF
len: 14; abundance: .; j_gene: TRBJ1-4; v_gene: TRBV7-9; d_gene: .; CDR3nt: TGTGCCAGCAGCTTAGACGGTTATAATGAAAAACTGTTTTTT; CDR3aa: CASSLDGYNEKLFF
len: 12; abundance: .; j_gene: TRBJ2-7; v_gene: TRBV28; d_gene: .; CDR3nt: TGTGCCAGCCAGTTTCAGGGTGTCGAGCAGTACTTC; CDR3aa: CASQFQGVEQYF
len: 15; abundance: .; j_gene: TRBJ1-1; v_gene: TRBV7-9; d_gene: TRBD1; CDR3nt: TGTGCCAGCAGCTTAGACTTAGGGGGCGTCATTGAAGCTTTCTTT; CDR3aa: CASSLDLGGVIEAFF
len: 13; abundance: few; j_gene: TRBJ2-1; v_gene: TRBV4-1; d_gene: TRBD2; CDR3nt: TGCGCCAGCAGCCAAGAGGGACTAGGGGAGCAGTTCTTC; CDR3aa: CASSQEGLGEQFF
len: 16; abundance: few; j_gene: TRBJ2-4; v_gene: TRBV5-1; d_gene: TRBD2; CDR3nt: TGCGCCAGCAGCTTAAGCGGGATGGTAGCCAAAAACATTCAGTACTTC; CDR3aa: CASSLSGMVAKNIQYF
len: 14; abundance: .; j_gene: TRBJ1-4; v_gene: TRBV30; d_gene: TRBD1; CDR3nt: TGTGCCTGGAGTGTACAGGGGGGGAACGAAAAACTGTTTTTT; CDR3aa: CAWSVQGGNEKLFF
len: 14; abundance: .; j_gene: TRBJ2-7; v_gene: TRBV11-1; d_gene: TRBD1; CDR3nt: TGTGCCAGCAGCCGGGACAGGGTTCCCTACGAGCAGTACTTC; CDR3aa: CASSRDRVPYEQYF
len: 14; abundance: few; j_gene: TRBJ1-4; v_gene: TRBV7-2; d_gene: .; CDR3nt: TGTGCCAGCAGCCTTGACAGGACGAATGAAAAACTGTTTTTT; CDR3aa: CASSLDRTNEKLFF
len: 14; abundance: .; j_gene: TRBJ2-5; v_gene: TRBV7-3; d_gene: TRBD1; CDR3nt: TGTGCCAGCAGTTCCACAGGGGTTCAAGAGACCCAGTACTTC; CDR3aa: CASSSTGVQETQYF